The 29 T cell receptor beta chains reported below all come from one sample, sequenced in a study of long-term antiretroviral therapy in people with HIV. At the survey level, the v3.0 immunoSEQ assay was run. Here immunoSEQ multiplex PCR was the method, and the copy in TCRdb shows in-frame clones only, minus some. The sample carries about 28,000 clones, just under 95% recorded once. Sequences were derived from unsorted PBMCs, sampled 5.3 years after starting antiretroviral therapy. The receptors shown here come from a man aged 50 or older with HIV.

V usage is TRBV7-2 and J usage is TRBJ2-7, with TRBD2 matching 8 bases. The V gene's germline CDR1 is SGHTA and CDR2 FQGNSA. V shed 1 base and J 7 bases; nucleotides not matched to a gene: 6. The CDR3 is 14 amino acids. The CDR3: CASSLGGGGREQYF. Here the CDR3 DNA reads TGTGCCAGCAGCTTAGGAGGCGGGGGGCGAGAGCAGTACTTC. Based on the CDR3 plus reference TRBV7-2 and TRBJ2-7, the full variable domain is GAGVSQSPSNKVTEKGKDVELRCDPISGHTALYWYRQSLGQGLEFLIYFQGNSAPDKSGLPSDRFSAERTGGSVSTLTIQRTQQEDSAVYLCASSLGGGGREQYFGPGTRLTVT.

This clone was observed once. CDR3 bases: TGCGCCAGCAGCCAAGACGGACATAGGAGCAACACCGGGGAGCTGTTTTTT. It encodes CASSQDGHRSNTGELFF. The genes are TRBV4-3 and TRBJ2-2, with D possibly TRBD1 on 5 matching bases. This CDR3 is built from 17 residues. Germline CDR1 is LGHNA and CDR2 is YSLEER. V was shortened by 0 bases and J by 2 bases, with 13 bases between the two germline ends.

The rearrangement uses TRBV18 and TRBJ2-7; D gene ambiguous. This CDR3 contains 16 residues. V lost 3 bases and J lost 6, with 21 bases in between. Germline CDR1 reads KGHSH; CDR2 reads LQKENI. The CDR3 coding sequence is TGTGCCAGCTCACCGGACGCGGCTTCTCTCCCAGGCGAGCAGTACTTC. Its translation is CASSPDAASLPGEQYF.

The chain couples TRBV4-2 to TRBJ2-2; 11 bases fit TRBD1. This CDR3 spans 16 amino acids. With V trimmed by 5 bases and J by 5 bases, 7 bases remained unmatched. Germline V gene data show CDR1 as LGHNA and CDR2 as YNFKEQ. CDR3 nucleotide sequence: TGTGCCAGCAGCTCTCGGGACAGGGGGTTAACCGGGGAGCTGTTTTTT. Translated: CASSSRDRGLTGELFF.

This chain uses TRBV7-6 with TRBJ2-3; TRBD1 matches at 9 bases. Germline V CDR1 and CDR2: SGHVS, FNYEAQ. Trimming at V came to 3 bases and at J to 4 bases, leaving 5 bases not matched to a gene. CDR3 size: 15 residues. This CDR3 reads CASSFGTGYSDTQYF. CDR3 DNA: TGTGCCAGCAGCTTCGGGACAGGGTATTCAGATACGCAGTATTTT.

The rearrangement uses TRBV27 and TRBJ2-6; no reliable D call. Per the germline V gene, CDR1 is MNHEY and CDR2 is SMNVEV (reference sequence). The CDR3 has 14 residues. V dropped 0 bases and J dropped 11 bases, with 11 bases sitting between them. CDR3 sequence (DNA): TGTGCCAGCAGTTTATCGTTGGCGGTAGACGTCCTGACTTTC. The encoded protein is CASSLSLAVDVLTF.

This chain connects TRBV9 to TRBJ1-1; tentatively, D is TRBD1 (5 bases). Trimming removed 1 base at V and 9 bases at J, with 16 bases between. Germline CDR1 SGDLS, CDR2 YYNGEE. The CDR3 has 14 residues. The CDR3 DNA is TGTGCCAGCAGCGTAACTGACGTGGGACCTCAAGCTTTCTTT. Amino acid sequence: CASSVTDVGPQAFF.

The chain carries TRBV28 and TRBJ2-7, with D perhaps TRBD1 (5 bases). The CDR3 sequence is 14 residues long. Trimming took 9 bases from V and 3 from J, leaving 18 bases between them. The germline V gene encodes CDR1 MDHEN and CDR2 SYDVKM. CDR3 nucleotides: TGTGCCAGTGGGCAGGGTTCTAATGACTACGAGCAGTACTTC. It codes for CASGQGSNDYEQYF.

The gene calls are TRBV5-4 and TRBJ2-7; 10 bases are shared with TRBD1. The CDR3 has 16 residues. V lost 4 bases to trimming and J lost 2 bases; unmatched junction nucleotides: 9. Germline CDR1 and CDR2: SGHNT and YYREEE (reference sequence). The DNA for the CDR3 is TGTGCCAGCAGCAGGAGACAGGGGGCTTATCCCTACGAGCAGTACTTC. It translates to CASSRRQGAYPYEQYF.

The J gene is TRBJ1-2, the V gene TRBV6-1; D is uncertain. The CDR3 totals 12 residues. Germline values: CDR1 MNHNS, CDR2 SASEGT. V lost 2 bases to trimming and J lost 4 bases, with 5 bases between them. The CDR3 bases are TGTGCCAGCAGTGAAAATCTCTATGGCTACACCTTC. Translation gives CASSENLYGYTF.

The chain couples TRBV10-1 to TRBJ1-1; D unresolved. Trimming took off 4 bases at V and 0 bases at J, with 12 bases between the two ends. Germline V gene data show CDR1 as WNHNN and CDR2 as SYGVQD (reference sequence). The CDR3 runs to 15 residues. CDR3 bases: TGCGCCAGCAGTGGCGGACGAGGGATGAACACTGAAGCTTTCTTT. Residues: CASSGGRGMNTEAFF.

The V and J genes are TRBV6-6 and TRBJ1-5; 8 bases map to TRBD1. This CDR3 region has 14 residues. J was trimmed by 7 bases and V by 4 bases; bases with no gene match: 6. The germline V gene has CDR1 MNHNY and CDR2 SVGAGI (reference sequence). In DNA, the CDR3 is TGTGCCAGCAGTTCATCAGGGGGCGGGCAGCCCCAGCATTTT. Protein product: CASSSSGGGQPQHF.

The chain is built from TRBV29-1 and TRBJ2-3, with D perhaps assigned TRBD1 or TRBD2 (5 bases each). V gave up 4 bases and J gave up 1 base, with 9 bases separating them. From germline, CDR1 is SQVTM and CDR2 ANQGSEA. This CDR3 contains 13 residues. CDR3 residues: CSVGLGGTDTQYF. CDR3 coding DNA: TGCAGCGTTGGGCTGGGGGGCACAGATACGCAGTATTTT.

The V and J genes are TRBV7-2 and TRBJ2-1; possibly TRBD1 for D (5 bases). The germline V and J ends were trimmed by 2 bases and 7 bases, with 12 bases remaining between them. The germline V gene has CDR1 SGHTA and CDR2 FQGNSA. There are 14 residues in the CDR3. CDR3 region: CASSLSGSPNEQFF. As DNA, the CDR3 is TGTGCCAGCAGCTTATCAGGGTCCCCAAATGAGCAGTTCTTC.

This chain connects TRBV21-1 to TRBJ1-3; the table gives TRBD1 as D, unverified against the DNA. TRBV21-1 is a pseudogene locus. The CDR3 covers 15 residues. CDR3 coding DNA: TGTGCCAGCAGCAAAACAGGAATCTCTGGAAACACCATATATTTT. It translates to CASSKTGISGNTIYF.

The chain carries TRBV5-1 and TRBJ1-2; D gene uncertain. V was shortened by 5 bases and J by 6 bases, with 17 bases between the two germline ends. This CDR3 has 14 amino acids. Germline lookup yields CDR1 SGHRS and CDR2 YFSETQ. This CDR3 is CASRETVVQDGYTF. DNA for the CDR3: TGCGCCAGCAGGGAAACGGTGGTTCAGGATGGCTACACCTTC.

This CDR3 reads CASSSGQPYEQYF. CDR3 sequence (DNA): TGTGCCAGCAGCTCGGGACAGCCCTACGAGCAGTACTTC. This rearrangement joins TRBV5-4 to TRBJ2-7; TRBD1 matches at 7 bases. CDR3 length: 13 residues. Losses at the gene ends were 3 bases for V and 2 bases for J; bases not matched to a gene: 2. Germline CDR1 is SGHNT and CDR2 is YYREEE (reference sequence).

The rearrangement links TRBV28 to TRBJ1-2, with a tentative D call TRBD1 (6 bases). The CDR3 runs 15 residues. CDR1 is MDHEN, CDR2 SYDVKM, per germline. The V end lost 4 bases, the J end lost 1 base, and 13 bases lay between the germline ends. CDR3 bases: TGTGCCAGCAGTTCCCAAGGGGGGGGTAACTATGGCTACACCTTC. Encoded protein: CASSSQGGGNYGYTF.

The V gene is TRBV28, the J gene TRBJ1-1; D may be TRBD1 (6 bases). Per the germline V gene, CDR1 is MDHEN and CDR2 is SYDVKM. The CDR3 sequence is 16 residues long. The germline V and J ends were trimmed by 10 bases and 0 bases, with 21 bases remaining between them. The CDR3 DNA follows: TGTGCCACTTCCTCAGGGGAGACGAGGATGAACACTGAAGCTTTCTTT. Protein: CATSSGETRMNTEAFF.

This clone occurred once. The CDR3 nucleotides read TGTGCCAGCAGCCGAGGACAGTCCACTGAAGCTTTCTTT. Amino acids: CASSRGQSTEAFF. The chain has TRBV11-3 and TRBJ1-1, with TRBD1 as a possible D gene (6 bases). With 5 bases removed from V and 4 bases from J, the gap between germline ends came to 11 bases. Per germline, CDR1 SGHNT and CDR2 YENEEA. The CDR3 totals 13 residues.

This clone has more than one count but fewer than ten. The J gene is TRBJ2-1, the V gene TRBV2, with D tentatively TRBD2 (6 bases). CDR1 and CDR2 from the germline V gene are SNHLY and FYNNEI. CDR3 length equals 13 residues. Trimming shortened V by 11 bases and J by 0 bases, and 11 bases separated the two germline ends. CDR3 protein: CAGAGSSYNEQFF. In DNA form, the CDR3 reads TGTGCCGGCGCGGGGAGCTCCTACAATGAGCAGTTCTTC.

J is TRBJ2-6 and V is TRBV2; 9 nucleotides agree with TRBD2. Germline CDR1 is SNHLY and CDR2 is FYNNEI. V gave up 5 bases and J gave up 1 base; unmatched junction bases: 6. The CDR3 has 17 residues. CDR3: CASSKETSGSGANVLTF. DNA for the CDR3: TGTGCCAGCAGTAAGGAGACTAGCGGATCTGGGGCCAACGTCCTGACTTTC.

This chain joins TRBV9 and TRBJ2-7; 7 bases are shared with TRBD1. V lost 0 bases and J lost 4; bases outside the gene matches: 1. This CDR3 has 13 amino acids. Germline V gene sequence: CDR1 SGDLS, CDR2 YYNGEE. CDR3 residues: CASSVATGYEQYF. CDR3 coding DNA: TGTGCCAGCAGCGTAGCGACAGGGTACGAGCAGTACTTC.

The J gene is TRBJ1-1, the V gene TRBV29-1; 7 bases match TRBD1. The germline CDR1 and CDR2 sequences are SQVTM and ANQGSEA. The CDR3 covers 13 residues. The V segment lost 7 bases and the J segment 4 bases; nucleotides outside the gene matches: 9. The chain's CDR3 is CSALGQAATEAFF. CDR3 bases: TGCAGCGCCCTCGGACAGGCAGCCACTGAAGCTTTCTTT.

V usage is TRBV5-1 and J usage is TRBJ2-1; possibly TRBD2 for D (5 bases). The CDR3 consists of 14 residues. V lost 0 bases, J lost 8 bases, and 12 bases lay in between. Germline values: CDR1 SGHRS, CDR2 YFSETQ. CDR3 sequence reads: CASSLGTGSYEQFF. Written as DNA, the CDR3 is TGCGCCAGCAGCTTGGGAACGGGGAGCTATGAGCAGTTCTTC.

The chain is built from TRBV7-9 and TRBJ2-7; D uncertain. CDR3 length: 13 amino acids. CDR1 SEHNR and CDR2 FQNEAQ come from the germline V gene (reference sequence). V gave up 4 bases and J gave up 6 bases, with 13 bases separating them. The CDR3 loop is CASSSQELGEQYF. The DNA of the CDR3 is TGTGCCAGCAGCTCCCAGGAGCTTGGCGAGCAGTACTTC.

The chain combines TRBV27 with TRBJ2-1; TRBD2 matches at 12 bases. The germline gives CDR1 MNHEY, CDR2 SMNVEV (reference sequence). With V trimmed by 4 bases and J by 2 bases, 6 bases remained unmatched. The CDR3 has 17 amino acids. Here the CDR3 reads CASSSSGGAGAYNEQFF. The CDR3 region has the DNA TGTGCCAGCAGTTCTAGCGGGGGGGCCGGCGCCTACAATGAGCAGTTCTTC.

The rearrangement joins TRBV19 to TRBJ1-5, with D hard to call. The CDR3 covers 14 residues. V was shortened by 7 bases and J by 0 bases, with 10 bases between the two germline ends. CDR1 LNHDA and CDR2 SQIVND come from the germline V gene (reference sequence). The CDR3 here is CASTPKNSNQPQHF. In DNA, the CDR3 is TGTGCCAGTACCCCGAAAAATAGCAATCAGCCCCAGCATTTT.

The chain combines TRBV7-2 with TRBJ2-1, with D perhaps given as TRBD1 or TRBD2 (5 bases each). Germline V gives CDR1 SGHTA, CDR2 FQGNSA. This CDR3 spans 15 amino acids. Trimming took off 4 bases at V and 6 bases at J, with 16 bases between the two ends. For the CDR3, the DNA is TGTGCCAGCAGCTACTCCTCTGGGGCGGGCAATGAGCAGTTCTTC. Its translation: CASSYSSGAGNEQFF.